A selection of T cell receptor beta chains follows, all from one sample in a study of blood T cell repertoires in COVID-19. Generated by immunoSEQ multiplex PCR, the TCRdb table keeps only in-frame clones and is missing some. The sample comprises 200,000 to 300,000 clones, around 89% of which are singletons, and 3.5% to 5% rests with the top ten. Sequenced sample: PBMCs or T cells enriched from blood (not recorded which). These receptors originate from a woman aged 25 to 39 who had recovered from COVID-19. CDR3s include the opening cysteine and the closing phenylalanine or tryptophan. A D gene is named only where the DNA matches it firmly. The size field is filled for only some rows; it gives once, few, many or a size class.

D gene: TRBD1
V gene: TRBV3-1/TRBV3-2
J gene: TRBJ1-6
clone size: .
CDR3 DNA: TGTGCCAGCAGCCAAACGGGACAGGTTAATTCACCCCTCCACTTT
CDR3 protein: CASSQTGQVNSPLHF

D gene: TRBD2
V gene: TRBV28
J gene: TRBJ2-3
clone size: .
CDR3 DNA: TGTGCCAGCAGTTGGGCGACTAGCGGGGCCTGGAGGACAGATACGCAGTATTTT
CDR3 protein: CASSWATSGAWRTDTQYF

D gene: .
V gene: TRBV9
J gene: TRBJ1-5
clone size: .
CDR3 DNA: TGTGCCAGCAGCGTGGGGACACTACCTAATCAGCCCCAGCATTTT
CDR3 protein: CASSVGTLPNQPQHF

D gene: .
V gene: TRBV28
J gene: TRBJ2-5
clone size: .
CDR3 DNA: TGTGCCAGCAGCCGGGACTGGACCCAAGAGACCCAGTACTTC
CDR3 protein: CASSRDWTQETQYF

D gene: .
V gene: TRBV7-3
J gene: TRBJ1-5
clone size: .
CDR3 DNA: TGTGCCAGCAGCTTAACGGAGCATCAGCCCCAGCATTTT
CDR3 protein: CASSLTEHQPQHF

D gene: .
V gene: TRBV4-3
J gene: TRBJ2-1
clone size: .
CDR3 DNA: TGCGCCAGCAGCCAAGATCACCCCGGGTCCTACAATGAGCAGTTCTTC
CDR3 protein: CASSQDHPGSYNEQFF

D gene: .
V gene: TRBV6-2/TRBV6-3
J gene: TRBJ1-5
clone size: .
CDR3 DNA: TGTGCCAGCAGTTACCCCCCGGGATTTTTTAGCAATCAGCCCCAGCATTTT
CDR3 protein: CASSYPPGFFSNQPQHF

D gene: .
V gene: TRBV30
J gene: TRBJ1-2
clone size: .
CDR3 DNA: TGTGCCTGGAGTGTCGGTTATGGCTACACCTTC
CDR3 protein: CAWSVGYGYTF

D gene: .
V gene: TRBV21-1
J gene: TRBJ2-5
clone size: once
CDR3 DNA: TGTGCCAGCAGCAAGGTAGACTATCGGACAGCTCAAGAGACCCAGTACTTC
CDR3 protein: CASSKVDYRTAQETQYF

D gene: TRBD1
V gene: TRBV9
J gene: TRBJ1-1
clone size: .
CDR3 DNA: TGTGCCAGCAGCAACGAACGGACAGGGTCCGTCACTGAAGCTTTCTTT
CDR3 protein: CASSNERTGSVTEAFF

D gene: .
V gene: TRBV18
J gene: TRBJ2-5
clone size: .
CDR3 DNA: TGTGCCAGCTCACCACGAGCGGGCCCCCAAGAGACCCAGTACTTC
CDR3 protein: CASSPRAGPQETQYF

D gene: TRBD2
V gene: TRBV5-1
J gene: TRBJ2-1
clone size: .
CDR3 DNA: TGCGCCAGCAGCTTGAGAGCGGGATCCTACAATGAGCAGTTCTTC
CDR3 protein: CASSLRAGSYNEQFF

D gene: .
V gene: TRBV15
J gene: TRBJ2-1
clone size: .
CDR3 DNA: TGTGCCACCAGCATGGCCGGAGTTTCGGGGAATGAGCAGTTCTTC
CDR3 protein: CATSMAGVSGNEQFF

D gene: TRBD2
V gene: TRBV10-2
J gene: TRBJ2-3
clone size: .
CDR3 DNA: TGCGCCAGCAGTGGGACTAGCGGAAAGGGAAATACGCAGTATTTT
CDR3 protein: CASSGTSGKGNTQYF

D gene: TRBD1
V gene: TRBV7-9
J gene: TRBJ2-3
clone size: once
CDR3 DNA: TGTGCCAGCAGCTTCCGGGACAGGGCCGGAGATACGCAGTATTTT
CDR3 protein: CASSFRDRAGDTQYF

D gene: TRBD2
V gene: TRBV27
J gene: TRBJ2-7
clone size: once
CDR3 DNA: TGTGCCAGCAGTGAAAGCGGGAGGGATCCCTACGAGCAGTACTTC
CDR3 protein: CASSESGRDPYEQYF

D gene: .
V gene: TRBV28
J gene: TRBJ2-3
clone size: once
CDR3 DNA: TGTGCCAGCACTACCACAGATACGCAGTATTTT
CDR3 protein: CASTTTDTQYF

D gene: .
V gene: TRBV18
J gene: TRBJ1-2
clone size: .
CDR3 DNA: TGTGCCAGCTCACAGGCGGATTGGTATGGCTACACCTTC
CDR3 protein: CASSQADWYGYTF

D gene: .
V gene: TRBV28
J gene: TRBJ2-3
clone size: .
CDR3 DNA: TGTGCCAGCAGTTTTAACTGGAGCACAGATACGCAGTATTTT
CDR3 protein: CASSFNWSTDTQYF

D gene: .
V gene: TRBV19
J gene: TRBJ2-2
clone size: .
CDR3 DNA: TGTGCCAGTACACCCAGGGAGGCAACCGGGGAGCTGTTTTTT
CDR3 protein: CASTPREATGELFF

D gene: .
V gene: TRBV18
J gene: TRBJ2-3
clone size: .
CDR3 DNA: TGTGCCAGCTCAACAACAGATACGCAGTATTTT
CDR3 protein: CASSTTDTQYF

D gene: .
V gene: TRBV4-2
J gene: TRBJ1-3
clone size: .
CDR3 DNA: TGTGCCAGCAGCCAAGTACCTGGGGGCGGTGGAAACACCATATATTTT
CDR3 protein: CASSQVPGGGGNTIYF

D gene: .
V gene: TRBV6-5
J gene: TRBJ1-2
clone size: .
CDR3 DNA: TGTGCCAGCAGTCGAGACAGAAACTCTAACTATGGCTACACCTTC
CDR3 protein: CASSRDRNSNYGYTF

D gene: .
V gene: TRBV2
J gene: TRBJ2-5
clone size: .
CDR3 DNA: TGTGCCAGCAGTGAAGGGTGGGAGGAAGAGACCCAGTACTTC
CDR3 protein: CASSEGWEEETQYF

D gene: TRBD1
V gene: TRBV28
J gene: TRBJ1-5
clone size: .
CDR3 DNA: TGTGCCAGCAGCCCTCGGACAGGGGTAAGCAATCAGCCCCAGCATTTT
CDR3 protein: CASSPRTGVSNQPQHF

D gene: .
V gene: TRBV5-1
J gene: TRBJ2-2
clone size: .
CDR3 DNA: TGCGCCAGCAGCTTAGCTCAGGAGGTCGGGGAGCTGTTTTTT
CDR3 protein: CASSLAQEVGELFF

D gene: TRBD1
V gene: TRBV24-1
J gene: TRBJ1-2
clone size: few
CDR3 DNA: TGTGCCACCAGTGAGAGACAGGGAGCAATCTATGGCTACACCTTC
CDR3 protein: CATSERQGAIYGYTF

D gene: .
V gene: TRBV12-3/TRBV12-4
J gene: TRBJ1-2
clone size: .
CDR3 DNA: TGTGCCAGCAGTTCGGCAGGGTCCTATGGCTACACCTTC
CDR3 protein: CASSSAGSYGYTF

D gene: .
V gene: TRBV11-2
J gene: TRBJ1-5
clone size: .
CDR3 DNA: TGTGCCAGCAGCTTTTCTGGGGGCCGTCAGCCCCAGCATTTT
CDR3 protein: CASSFSGGRQPQHF

D gene: TRBD2
V gene: TRBV7-2
J gene: TRBJ2-7
clone size: once
CDR3 DNA: TGTGCCAGCAGCCCGACGCGGGGGGAGGGCTACGAGCAGTACTTC
CDR3 protein: CASSPTRGEGYEQYF

D gene: .
V gene: TRBV5-1
J gene: TRBJ2-7
clone size: .
CDR3 DNA: TGCGCCAGCAGCTTCGCAGGGTCCTACGAGCAGTACTTC
CDR3 protein: CASSFAGSYEQYF

D gene: .
V gene: TRBV4-2
J gene: TRBJ2-2
clone size: .
CDR3 DNA: TGTGCCAGCAGCCTGCACCCTCCCGGGCGGGATGACACCGGGGAGCTGTTTTTT
CDR3 protein: CASSLHPPGRDDTGELFF

D gene: .
V gene: TRBV28
J gene: TRBJ2-7
clone size: .
CDR3 DNA: TGTGCCAGCAGACTAACACGAGGAGGGAGCGGCGAGCAGTACTTC
CDR3 protein: CASRLTRGGSGEQYF

D gene: .
V gene: TRBV9
J gene: TRBJ1-1
clone size: .
CDR3 DNA: TGTGCCAGCAGCGGTAAAGAACCGGGACAAAAAAGGGCTGAAGCTTTCTTT
CDR3 protein: CASSGKEPGQKRAEAFF

D gene: .
V gene: TRBV21-1
J gene: TRBJ2-3
clone size: few
CDR3 DNA: TGTGCCAGCAGCAAAGTCCTAGATGCTAGCACAGATACGCAGTATTTT
CDR3 protein: CASSKVLDASTDTQYF

D gene: .
V gene: TRBV5-1
J gene: TRBJ2-1
clone size: once
CDR3 DNA: TGCGCCAGCAGCTTTTCGGGAATTAATGAGCAGTTCTTC
CDR3 protein: CASSFSGINEQFF

D gene: .
V gene: TRBV18
J gene: TRBJ1-1
clone size: .
CDR3 DNA: TGTGCCAGCTCACTCGCAGGGGAGATGAACACTGAAGCTTTCTTT
CDR3 protein: CASSLAGEMNTEAFF

D gene: TRBD1
V gene: TRBV19
J gene: TRBJ2-3
clone size: once
CDR3 DNA: TGTGCCAGTACCGACAGGGGGGTACGCACAGATACGCAGTATTTT
CDR3 protein: CASTDRGVRTDTQYF

D gene: .
V gene: TRBV18
J gene: TRBJ2-1
clone size: .
CDR3 DNA: TGTGCCAGCTCACCTACTAGAGATTTCTACAATGAGCAGTTCTTC
CDR3 protein: CASSPTRDFYNEQFF

D gene: TRBD2
V gene: TRBV15
J gene: TRBJ2-3
clone size: .
CDR3 DNA: TGTGCCACCAGCAGAGAGGGGGGGACAGATACGCAGTATTTT
CDR3 protein: CATSREGGTDTQYF

D gene: .
V gene: TRBV19
J gene: TRBJ1-5
clone size: .
CDR3 DNA: TGTGCCAGTAGTAACAGGAATAGCAATCAGCCCCAGCATTTT
CDR3 protein: CASSNRNSNQPQHF